This T cell receptor (beta chain) was captured in a study of blood T cell repertoires in COVID-19. Study details: Spain, Italy and the United States supplied samples that represented acute and convalescent COVID-19. Nucleic acid was either cDNA or gDNA, and it came from T cells, B-cell-depleted T cells, or PBMCs.

Trimming shortened V by 5 bases and J by 4 bases, and 16 bases separated the two germline ends. CDR1 and CDR2 from the germline V gene are SGHTS and YDEGEE. CDR3 length: 14 residues. As handled by the study authors: How many nucleated cells were present was estimated from reference gene primer amplification. The table came from immunoSEQ multiplex PCR; TCRdb's copy has only in-frame clones and leaves some out. Clonal size and the V and J genes are those of that table, whereas D and trimming came from the DNA. Counted here are 140,000 to 150,000 clones, roughly 82% occurring once; the ten biggest clones make up around 9.6%.

This chain connects TRBV5-8 to TRBJ2-7; the D gene is possibly TRBD1 (6 bases). The sample taken for sequencing was peripheral blood. The origin of this receptor is a man between 60 and 75 years old with active or convalescent COVID-19. Written as DNA, the CDR3 is TGTGCCAGCAGATCTAGGGAAAGGGGGTACGAGCAGTACGTC. As protein: CASRSRERGYEQYV.